This note documents a single T cell receptor beta chain sequence. No antigen is known for it. No much larger clone is present one base from it, and per-base qualities are unavailable. These data come from a study of blood T cells in healthy people across ages (dated by TCRdb to the mid-2010s). General notes on the study: In model experiments, roughly one uniquely barcoded TCR beta cDNA molecule per two T cells was captured by template switching. Using the same blood draw, the study looked at two additional independent replicas of 1 million unique cDNA reads for two donors, one aged 18 to 30 and the other aged 80 or older. The donors were divided into four age groups: young (average approximately 17 years), middle-aged (about 40), aged (approximately 64) and long-lived (about 90). Age-related changes in TCR beta repertoire diversity were measured in the study by deep sequencing normalized with unique cDNA molecular identifiers. Donors of different ages were randomly distributed across sequencing lanes to avoid experimental bias. General study outcomes and caveats: Estimates of total diversity based on one million sequenced T cells were regarded as lower bounds and as underestimates. There was a strong correlation between observed TCR beta diversity and the percentage of naive T cells measured by flow cytometry. Since profiling was done on bulk unsorted PBMCs, naive and antigen-experienced compartments could not be conclusively compared. Because the CMV infection status of the donors was unknown, age-related changes in expanded clonotypes may potentially have been confounded. Compared with the aged group, more naive CD4+ T cells, fewer expanded clones and increased TCR diversity were shown by the long-lived group, suggesting age selection. As age increased, observed TCR beta diversity per million T cells dropped in a roughly linear way, and a significant reduction was already evident by age around 41.

Donors were 40 or so systemically healthy Caucasian individuals from Russia aged roughly 6 to 95 years. Around 10 milliliters of peripheral blood were drawn from each donor into EDTA-treated Vacutainer tubes. Ficoll-Paque density-gradient centrifugation was used to isolate PBMCs, with at least 7 million per sample. Trizol reagent was used to extract total RNA from the PBMCs, yielding at least 6 micrograms per sample. For every donor, flow cytometry on a PBMC aliquot measured the percentage of naive CD45RAhigh/CD27high T cells. CDR1 is given as SGHNT and CDR2 as YYREEE, both from the germline V gene (reference sequence). V gives up 2 bases and J gives up 3 bases, and the segment between their germline ends measures 12 bases. Including cysteine and phenylalanine, the CDR3 has 14 amino acids. The read is trimmed to its CDR3 DNA, 42 bases read in frame from base 1. Library prep was done by 5' RACE. Sequencing was performed on an Illumina HiSeq 2500. A second PCR of 7 to 11 cycles was performed with a sample-barcoded 5' primer and a J-beta primer mix. A unique molecular identifier was introduced onto each TCR beta cDNA molecule by a template-switch 5' adaptor carrying 12 random nucleotides. Each sample yielded at least 2.5 million CDR3-containing paired-end reads. All of the RNA was converted into first-strand cDNA using the Mint cDNA synthesis kit, with a TRBC-specific oligonucleotide serving as the primer. After uracil-DNA glycosylase treatment, a first 18-cycle PCR used universal primers M1SS and BC2_uni_R on all cDNA. Processing in the source paper ran as follows. For normalization, 1 million high-quality reads were randomly selected from each sample, with every read carrying a distinct molecular identifier. Reads with shared molecular identifiers were discarded instead of being binned into consensus sequences. MiTCR, with a Q25 quality threshold and the strictest error-elimination algorithm, was used for CDR3 identification, clonotype clustering and error correction. A nonparametric unseen species model using Euler transformation provided a lower-bound estimate of total TCR beta diversity. The public reads were run again by TCRdb, first through fastp at Q25 and then through MiXCR, and only productive beta chains were kept. Each CDR3 protein gets just one entry, which takes the most common genes and DNA from the rows behind it. Here the V and J calls rest on TCRdb's processing, not on the authors' analysis. The sample yields fewer than 900,000 distinct CDR3 sequences; 35% to 45% were counted once. The top ten hold under 25% of the sample.

Recombination linked TRBV5-4 to TRBJ2-7; TRBD1 is possibly the D segment (5 matching bases). The TCR sequence derives from a woman in her sixties or seventies in good health. Sequencing used blood. The CDR3 protein is CASSLKGMVYEQYF. In nucleotide form, the sequence is TGTGCCAGCAGCTTAAAGGGGATGGTCTACGAGCAGTACTTC.